The 28 T cell receptor beta chains below come from one sample, sequenced in a study of blood T cell repertoires in COVID-19 (dated by TCRdb to 2018 to 2021). Libraries came from the immunoSEQ multiplex PCR assay. TCRdb carries this immuneACCESS record with in-frame sequences only. Its versions omit some clonotypes, under half of them owing to an unresolved V gene in the studies checked, with the rest unexplained. This sample comprises more than 95,000 clones, over 75% of them detected only once. Of the sample, about a sixth falls within the top ten clones. The sequenced sample was peripheral blood. These receptors originate from a man aged 30 to 45 with COVID-19, enrolled during active disease.

This rearrangement joins TRBV30 to TRBJ1-2; 7 bases are a match to TRBD1. Trimming cost V 2 bases and J 7 bases; bases outside gene matches: 1. CDR1 is GTSNPN, CDR2 SVGIG, per germline (reference sequence). CDR3 length: 11 residues. The CDR3 is CAWSRTGGYTF. The CDR3 bases are TGTGCCTGGAGTAGGACAGGTGGCTACACCTTC.

The rearrangement links TRBV27 to TRBJ1-1; D unresolved. The CDR3 is 13 residues long. The germline gives CDR1 MNHEY, CDR2 SMNVEV (reference sequence). V gave up 2 bases and J gave up 3 bases, with 7 bases separating them. The CDR3 coding sequence is TGTGCCAGCAGTTTAACCGGGGACACTGAAGCTTTCTTT. This gives the protein CASSLTGDTEAFF.

V usage is TRBV9 and J usage is TRBJ2-1, with a tentative D call TRBD2 (6 bases). Germline values: CDR1 SGDLS, CDR2 YYNGEE. V was trimmed by 4 bases and J by 7 bases, leaving 12 bases between them. This CDR3 is 13 amino acids long. CDR3 nucleotide sequence: TGTGCCAGCAGCCCCCGGGCGGGGAATGAGCAGTTCTTC. Protein product: CASSPRAGNEQFF.

The chain carries TRBV9 and TRBJ2-1; 10 nucleotides match TRBD2. Germline V CDR1 and CDR2: SGDLS, YYNGEE. This CDR3 is 15 amino acids long. The junction had 9 bases not matched to a gene; V was cut back by 0 bases and J by 12 bases. The CDR3 coding sequence is TGTGCCAGCAGCGTAGGCGATAAAGCGGGGGGGCGGCAGTTCTTC. It specifies CASSVGDKAGGRQFF.

V gene TRBV9 combines with J gene TRBJ1-2, with 8 bases lining up with TRBD1. This CDR3 has 15 amino acids. J gave up 4 bases and V 3 bases, and 8 bases lay outside the gene matches. CDR1 and CDR2 from the germline V gene are SGDLS and YYNGEE. The CDR3 region is CASSARGGQGYGYTF. In DNA, the CDR3 is TGTGCCAGCAGCGCCCGTGGAGGACAGGGCTATGGCTACACCTTC.

The chain uses TRBV19 and TRBJ1-3; D may be TRBD1 (6 bases). V was clipped by 4 bases and J by 4 bases, with 17 bases between them. From germline, CDR1 is LNHDA and CDR2 SQIVND (reference sequence). This CDR3 has 16 amino acids. CDR3: CASSRSGGLQGNTIYF. CDR3 in DNA: TGTGCCAGTAGTAGATCGGGGGGCCTTCAAGGAAACACCATATATTTT.

The CDR3 nucleotides are TGTGCCAGCAGTGACGCGGGGAACACTGAAGCTTTCTTT. This gives the protein CASSDAGNTEAFF. This chain connects TRBV2 to TRBJ1-1; D not resolved. The CDR3 spans 13 residues. Germline values: CDR1 SNHLY, CDR2 FYNNEI. V dropped 3 bases and J dropped 1 base, with 6 bases sitting between them.

The rearrangement links TRBV18 to TRBJ2-2; 10 positions agree with TRBD1. The CDR3 is made up of 17 amino acids. With V trimmed by 0 bases and J by 3 bases, 4 bases remained unmatched. Per germline, CDR1 KGHSH and CDR2 LQKENI. CDR3 sequence: CASSPPGTGDYTGELFF. The CDR3 DNA sequence: TGTGCCAGCTCACCACCAGGGACAGGGGATTACACCGGGGAGCTGTTTTTT.

This rearrangement joins TRBV2 to TRBJ1-4; D not resolved. The germline V gene has CDR1 SNHLY and CDR2 FYNNEI. Trimming stripped 8 bases from V and 5 bases from J, with 12 bases between. The CDR3 runs to 13 residues. DNA for the CDR3: TGTGCCAGCCTCAGACGGGGAAATGAAAAACTGTTTTTT. It specifies CASLRRGNEKLFF.

V usage is TRBV5-1 and J usage is TRBJ1-1, with D possibly being TRBD1 (5 bases). The V and J ends lost 2 bases and 1 base respectively, with 6 bases between them. Looked up from germline, CDR1 is SGHRS and CDR2 is YFSETQ. CDR3 length: 13 residues. CDR3 sequence (DNA): TGCGCCAGCAGCTTAGGGGAGAACACTGAAGCTTTCTTT. Protein sequence: CASSLGENTEAFF.

In DNA form, the CDR3 reads TGTGCCAGCATGCGGGGCGCCGGCACTGAAGCTTTCTTT. Its translation is CASMRGAGTEAFF. J is TRBJ1-1 and V is TRBV2; the D gene is possibly TRBD1 (5 bases). With 7 bases removed from V and 4 bases from J, the gap between germline ends came to 13 bases. The germline gives CDR1 SNHLY, CDR2 FYNNEI. The CDR3 is made up of 13 amino acids.

This chain connects TRBV28 to TRBJ1-5; 10 nucleotides align to TRBD1. The CDR3 extends over 16 amino acids. In germline, CDR1 is MDHEN, CDR2 SYDVKM. J gave up 6 bases and V 4 bases, and 9 bases lay outside the gene matches. The CDR3 DNA is TGTGCCAGCAGTTCAGGGGGGACAGGGGACAGTCAGCCCCAGCATTTT. Amino acid sequence: CASSSGGTGDSQPQHF. The full variable domain, with the rest looked up from reference TRBV28 and TRBJ1-5, is DVKVTQSSRYLVKRTGEKVFLECVQDMDHENMFWYRQDPGLGLRLIYFSYDVKMKEKGDIPEGYSVSREKKERFSLILESASTNQTSMYLCASSSGGTGDSQPQHFGDGTRLSIL.

This chain connects TRBV3-1 (or the pseudogene TRBV3-2) to TRBJ2-5; 9 bases line up with TRBD2. V shed 0 bases and J 2 bases; nucleotides not matched to a gene: 4. This CDR3 comprises 16 residues. CDR1 is LGHDT, CDR2 YNNKEL, per germline (reference sequence). For the CDR3, the DNA is TGTGCCAGCAGCCAAGACAAGCGGGAGGCTCAAGAGACCCAGTACTTC. Its translation: CASSQDKREAQETQYF.

V usage is TRBV15 and J usage is TRBJ1-1, with 8 bases that match TRBD1. The length of the CDR3 is 17 residues. The trim removed 1 base at V and 0 bases at J, leaving 7 bases unmatched. Germline-derived CDR1 and CDR2 are LNHNV and YYDKDF (reference sequence). In nucleotides, the CDR3 is TGTGCCACCAGCAGAGGCGGACAGGGTAGGTTGAACACTGAAGCTTTCTTT. Translated: CATSRGGQGRLNTEAFF.

V gene TRBV4-2 combines with J gene TRBJ2-3; TRBD1 matches 8 bases. V lost 4 bases to trimming and J lost 4 bases; unmatched junction nucleotides: 7. Germline V gene lookup returns CDR1 LGHNA and CDR2 YNFKEQ. The CDR3 contains 15 residues. The CDR3 bases are TGTGCCAGCAGCCCCCCGGGACAGGCCGCAGATACGCAGTATTTT. Translation: CASSPPGQAADTQYF.

The CDR3 protein is CASTTGTENSPLHF. The CDR3, as DNA: TGTGCCAGCACTACCGGGACAGAGAATTCACCCCTCCACTTT. V gene TRBV27 combines with J gene TRBJ1-6; 7 bases agree with TRBD1. The junction had 7 bases not matched to a gene; V was cut back by 7 bases and J by 7 bases. This CDR3 is 14 amino acids long. Germline CDR1 is MNHEY and CDR2 is SMNVEV (reference sequence).

This rearrangement joins TRBV6-1 to TRBJ2-6; D not certain. Trimming pared 1 base from V and 2 bases from J, leaving 6 bases between. The germline CDR1 and CDR2 sequences are MNHNS and SASEGT. CDR3 length: 15 amino acids. DNA for the CDR3: TGTGCCAGCAGTGAAGTAGTAACTGGGGCCAACGTCCTGACTTTC. Its protein product is CASSEVVTGANVLTF.

The rearrangement uses TRBV5-1 and TRBJ2-5; 9 bases agree with TRBD1. Per the germline V gene, CDR1 is SGHRS and CDR2 is YFSETQ. The junction had 9 bases not matched to a gene; V was cut back by 4 bases and J by 5 bases. CDR3 size: 15 residues. This CDR3 is CASSVGGQGRETQYF. CDR3 in DNA: TGCGCCAGCAGCGTAGGCGGACAGGGGCGGGAGACCCAGTACTTC.

The sample holds a few counts of this clone. The CDR3 region is CASSQDRLRYGYTF. In DNA, the CDR3 is TGCGCCAGCAGCCAAGATCGACTGAGGTATGGCTACACCTTC. V is TRBV4-1 and J is TRBJ1-2; D is unresolved. Per germline, CDR1 MGHRA and CDR2 YSYEKL. Trimming took off 0 bases at V and 5 bases at J, with 10 bases between the two ends. The CDR3 length is 14 residues.

V is TRBV13 and J is TRBJ2-7; possibly TRBD1 for D (6 bases). The V and J ends lost 6 bases and 6 bases respectively, with 15 bases between them. CDR1 and CDR2 from the germline V gene are PRHDT and FYEKMQ (reference sequence). The CDR3 covers 13 residues. CDR3 coding DNA: TGTGCCAGCAGTTTTCACAGGGCACGCGAGCAGTACTTC. This codes for CASSFHRAREQYF.

This clone appeared a single time. This rearrangement joins TRBV13 to TRBJ2-5; D gene unclear. The germline V and J ends were trimmed by 0 bases and 5 bases, with 10 bases remaining between them. This CDR3 spans 14 amino acids. Per germline, CDR1 PRHDT and CDR2 FYEKMQ (reference sequence). The CDR3: CASSLGGFWETQYF. The CDR3 bases are TGTGCCAGCAGCTTAGGTGGCTTTTGGGAGACCCAGTACTTC.

This clone was detected a few times. In nucleotides, the CDR3 is TGTGCCAGTAGTTGGGGATCCGGGGCAGATACGCAGTATTTT. As protein: CASSWGSGADTQYF. The chain combines TRBV19 with TRBJ2-3; D is possibly TRBD2 (5 bases). The CDR3 length is 14 residues. CDR1 LNHDA and CDR2 SQIVND come from the germline V gene (reference sequence). V gave up 5 bases and J gave up 4 bases, with 13 bases separating them.

As to this clone: Other DNA sequences within the sample encode an identical CDR3. The V gene is TRBV7-9, the J gene TRBJ1-3, with D possibly being TRBD1 (5 bases). The CDR3 is made up of 14 amino acids. Trimming left V 5 bases short and J 0 bases short, with 8 bases between. The V gene's germline CDR1 is SEHNR and CDR2 FQNEAQ (reference sequence). As DNA, the CDR3 is TGTGCCAGCAGCACAGGCGGCTCTGGAAACACCATATATTTT. Its protein product is CASSTGGSGNTIYF.

CDR3 protein: CASSSTTGQGPLYGYTF. The CDR3 region has the DNA TGTGCCAGCAGTTCCACCACTGGACAGGGCCCCCTCTATGGCTACACCTTC. V is TRBV6-2 or TRBV6-3 and J is TRBJ1-2, with 8 positions matching TRBD1. The CDR3 totals 17 residues. V was clipped by 4 bases and J by 4 bases; unmatched bases: 14. Per the germline V gene, CDR1 is MNHEY and CDR2 is SVGEGT.

The chain uses TRBV11-3 and TRBJ1-1; tentatively, D is TRBD1 (6 bases). The CDR3 sequence is 14 residues long. CDR1 SGHNT and CDR2 YENEEA come from the germline V gene. The V and J ends lost 3 bases and 3 bases respectively, with 11 bases between them. In nucleotides, the CDR3 is TGTGCCAGCAGCTTCAGGGGCATGGACACTGAAGCTTTCTTT. It specifies CASSFRGMDTEAFF.

V is TRBV28 and J is TRBJ1-4, with D maybe TRBD1 (5 bases). Germline assignment: CDR1 MDHEN and CDR2 SYDVKM. CDR3 length: 17 amino acids. Trimming left V 2 bases short and J 6 bases short, with 19 bases between. The CDR3 spells CASSLRLRTAGDEKLFF. In nucleotides, the CDR3 is TGTGCCAGCAGTTTACGACTCCGGACGGCGGGGGATGAAAAACTGTTTTTT.

This clone was detected only a few times. J is TRBJ1-4 and V is TRBV30; 10 nucleotides match TRBD1. Germline V gene data show CDR1 as GTSNPN and CDR2 as SVGIG (reference sequence). The CDR3 length is 16 residues. After removal of 2 bases from V and 8 bases from J, the junction contained 11 bases not matched to a gene. The CDR3 loop reads CAWSYPGQGHGEKLFF. The DNA of the CDR3 is TGTGCCTGGAGTTATCCGGGACAGGGGCACGGGGAAAAACTGTTTTTT.

This sequence joins TRBV19 and TRBJ1-2, with TRBD1 as a possible D gene (6 bases). Germline CDR1 reads LNHDA; CDR2 reads SQIVND (reference sequence). This CDR3 region has 16 residues. The V end lost 7 bases, the J end lost 1 base, and 19 bases lay between the germline ends. The DNA for the CDR3 is TGTGCCAGTACCCTCGGGCCCCCACAGGGTAACTATGGCTACACCTTC. Residues: CASTLGPPQGNYGYTF. Full variable domain (outside the CDR3, taken from reference TRBV19 and TRBJ1-2): DGGITQSPKYLFRKEGQNVTLSCEQNLNHDAMYWYRQDPGQGLRLIYYSQIVNDFQKGDIAEGYSVSREKKESFPLTVTSAQKNPTAFYLCASTLGPPQGNYGYTFGSGTRLTVV.